Below, 12 T cell receptor beta chains from the same sample are listed, as sequenced in a study of cytomegalovirus exposure and HLA in healthy donors. The PCR made use of 60 Vbeta and 13 Jbeta primers. The data were produced by immunoSEQ multiplex PCR, yet TCRdb's version contains in-frame clones alone and is incomplete. This sample's table reports 38,000 or so clones. The material sequenced was PBMCs. These receptors came from a man aged 25 to 40 in good health and CMV-seronegative.

The J gene is TRBJ1-3, the V gene TRBV5-1, with 9 bases that match TRBD1. V was pared by 0 bases and J by 4 bases, with 2 bases of the junction left unmatched. CDR3 length equals 15 residues. Germline CDR1 and CDR2: SGHRS and YFSETQ. Written as DNA, the CDR3 is TGCGCCAGCAGCTTGGATGGGACAGGGGGAAACACCATATATTTT. Translating it yields CASSLDGTGGNTIYF.

The chain combines TRBV9 with TRBJ1-1; D is unclear. Trimming pared 0 bases from V and 1 base from J, leaving 7 bases between. Germline V gene lookup returns CDR1 SGDLS and CDR2 YYNGEE. This CDR3 has 14 amino acids. As DNA, the CDR3 is TGTGCCAGCAGCGTAGCGGGGAGGAACACTGAAGCTTTCTTT. Its translation: CASSVAGRNTEAFF.

The chain has TRBV6-5 and TRBJ2-7; a weak D match, TRBD2 (5 bases). Trimming took off 6 bases at V and 5 bases at J, with 20 bases between the two ends. Germline values: CDR1 MNHEY, CDR2 SVGAGI. The CDR3 is made up of 15 amino acids. The CDR3 DNA reads as TGTGCCAGCAGACCCTCCGGGAATAGTGCCCACGAGCAGTACTTC. Protein sequence: CASRPSGNSAHEQYF.

This sequence joins TRBV19 and TRBJ2-1; D possibly corresponds to TRBD1 (5 bases). Trimming stripped 1 base from V and 6 bases from J, with 13 bases between. Per the germline V gene, CDR1 is LNHDA and CDR2 is SQIVND (reference sequence). The CDR3 consists of 15 residues. The CDR3, as DNA: TGTGCCAGTAGTATAGGAAGGGCAGGGTCCAATGAGCAGTTCTTC. It translates to CASSIGRAGSNEQFF.

This chain joins TRBV4-3 and TRBJ1-2, with D unresolved. CDR3 length: 14 residues. V lost 0 bases and J 4 bases, leaving 9 bases between the germline ends. Germline CDR1 and CDR2: LGHNA and YSLEER. CDR3 region: CASSQDSRSYGYTF. CDR3 DNA sequence: TGCGCCAGCAGCCAAGATAGCCGGTCCTATGGCTACACCTTC.

The rearrangement joins TRBV5-4 to TRBJ1-2, with D unclear. This CDR3 has 13 amino acids. V was pared by 0 bases and J by 7 bases, with 10 bases between. Germline V gene lookup returns CDR1 SGHNT and CDR2 YYREEE (reference sequence). CDR3 protein: CASSLAIEVGYTF. The CDR3 DNA sequence: TGTGCCAGCAGCTTGGCCATCGAGGTTGGCTACACCTTC.

The V call is TRBV29-1, the J call TRBJ2-1, with 14 bases aligning to TRBD2. CDR3 length: 15 residues. Germline CDR1 and CDR2: SQVTM and ANQGSEA. J gave up 7 bases and V 6 bases, and 8 bases lay outside the gene matches. The CDR3 nucleotides read TGCAGCGTGACGACTAGCGGGGGGGCGGGAAATGAGCAGTTCTTC. This gives the protein CSVTTSGGAGNEQFF.

This sequence joins TRBV9 and TRBJ2-7; D may be TRBD2 (5 bases). The CDR3 length is 14 residues. Trimming left V 5 bases short and J 2 bases short, with 14 bases between. Germline V gene lookup returns CDR1 SGDLS and CDR2 YYNGEE. The CDR3 DNA is TGTGCCAGCAGTTCTGGCGGGTACCCCTACGAGCAGTACTTC. It yields the protein CASSSGGYPYEQYF. Drawing the rest from reference TRBV9 and TRBJ2-7, the complete variable domain is DSGVTQTPKHLITATGQRVTLRCSPRSGDLSVYWYQQSLDQGLQFLIQYYNGEERAKGNILERFSAQQFPDLHSELNLSSLELGDSALYFCASSSGGYPYEQYFGPGTRLTVT.

The rearrangement uses TRBV5-1 and TRBJ2-5, with TRBD1 as a possible D gene (6 bases). The CDR3 contains 15 residues. Trimming removed 2 bases at V and 5 bases at J, with 16 bases between. The germline V gene has CDR1 SGHRS and CDR2 YFSETQ. The chain's CDR3 is CASSFSSSRGETQYF. CDR3 sequence (DNA): TGCGCCAGCAGCTTCTCTTCATCGAGGGGGGAGACCCAGTACTTC.

The V and J genes are TRBV11-1 and TRBJ2-7; 8 nucleotides line up with TRBD1. CDR1 and CDR2 from the germline V gene are SGHAT and FQDESV (reference sequence). V was pared by 5 bases and J by 7 bases, with 4 bases of the junction left unmatched. The CDR3 spans 12 residues. The CDR3 bases are TGTGCCAGCAGCAACGACAGGGGTGAGCAGTACTTC. Its protein product is CASSNDRGEQYF.

The V call is TRBV5-1, the J call TRBJ2-7; 8 nucleotides match TRBD1. Unmatched junction bases numbered 6, after V lost 3 bases and J lost 1 base. The germline CDR1 and CDR2 sequences are SGHRS and YFSETQ. The CDR3 is 15 residues long. The DNA for the CDR3 is TGCGCCAGCAGCTCCGGGACAGGCCTTTCCTACGAGCAGTACTTC. Protein sequence: CASSSGTGLSYEQYF.

The chain employs TRBV2 and TRBJ2-7, with D possibly being TRBD2 (5 bases). From germline, CDR1 is SNHLY and CDR2 FYNNEI. This CDR3 has 14 amino acids. Trimming stripped 5 bases from V and 3 bases from J, with 14 bases between. Written as DNA, the CDR3 is TGTGCCAGCAGTTTTACCAGCGGTATCTACGAGCAGTACTTC. It is translated as CASSFTSGIYEQYF. The full variable domain, its missing parts supplied by reference TRBV2 and TRBJ2-7, is EPEVTQTPSHQVTQMGQEVILRCVPISNHLYFYWYRQILGQKVEFLVSFYNNEISEKSEIFDDQFSVERPDGSNFTLKIRSTKLEDSAMYFCASSFTSGIYEQYFGPGTRLTVT.